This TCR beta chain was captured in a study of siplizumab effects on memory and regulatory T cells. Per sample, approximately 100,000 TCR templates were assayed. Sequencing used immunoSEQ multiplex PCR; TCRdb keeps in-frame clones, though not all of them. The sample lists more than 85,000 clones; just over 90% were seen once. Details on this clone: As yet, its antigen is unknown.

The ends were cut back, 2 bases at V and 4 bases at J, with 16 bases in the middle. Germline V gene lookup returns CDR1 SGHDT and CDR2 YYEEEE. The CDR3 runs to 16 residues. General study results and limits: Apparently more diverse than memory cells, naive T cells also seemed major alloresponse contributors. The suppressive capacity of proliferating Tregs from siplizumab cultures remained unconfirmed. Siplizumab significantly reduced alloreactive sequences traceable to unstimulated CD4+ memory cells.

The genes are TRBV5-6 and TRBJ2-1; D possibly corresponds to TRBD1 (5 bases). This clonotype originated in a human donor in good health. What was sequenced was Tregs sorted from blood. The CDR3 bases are TGTGCCAGCAGCTTTCCAGGGCGGTGGGGATACAATGAGCAGTTCTTC. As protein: CASSFPGRWGYNEQFF.